The present T cell receptor (beta chain) was sequenced within a study of response to subunit inactivated influenza vaccine. One entry per CDR3 protein results from TCRdb running MiXCR on the RT-PCR reads. The repertoire includes around 850,000 distinct CDR3 sequences, approximately 18% of them detected once, and approximately 10% sits in the top ten. V lost 4 bases and J 3 bases, leaving 14 bases between the germline ends. Germline assignment: CDR1 SGHRS and CDR2 YFSETQ. This CDR3 is 14 amino acids long. As regards this clonotype: Its antigen is as yet unknown.

Findings and caveats of the study: That few new T cells are recruited by each seasonal influenza vaccination was the authors' suggestion.

The sequence was collected from a man in his forties or fifties who received an inactivated influenza vaccine. The sequencing used PBMCs from blood, collected more than 4 days after vaccination. This chain connects TRBV5-1 to TRBJ2-7; D perhaps matches TRBD1 (5 bases). CDR3 loop: CASSPRQGHYEQYF. Written as DNA, the CDR3 is TGCGCCAGCAGCCCGAGGCAGGGCCACTACGAGCAGTACTTC.